These 6 T cell receptor beta chains were sequenced from one sample in a study of blood T cell repertoires in COVID-19. Assay used: immunoSEQ multiplex PCR; TCRdb lists only in-frame clones, some missing. Here the sample spans 150,000 to 200,000 clones, roughly 84% being singletons. Sequencing input: PBMCs or T cells enriched from blood (not recorded which). The receptor set was obtained from a man in his 70s who had been exposed to COVID-19.

The V and J genes are TRBV18 and TRBJ1-1; TRBD1 is a possible D gene (5 bases). The V gene's germline CDR1 is KGHSH and CDR2 LQKENI. Deletions cut 3 bases from V and 3 bases from J, with 17 bases between. The CDR3 sequence is 16 residues long. As DNA, the CDR3 is TGTGCCAGCTCACCCCCTATACAGGTGTCGCACACTGAAGCTTTCTTT. It translates to CASSPPIQVSHTEAFF.

The rearrangement links TRBV5-1 to TRBJ2-1; 8 bases match TRBD2. Germline CDR1 and CDR2: SGHRS and YFSETQ. J lost 9 bases, V lost 0 bases, and 11 bases had no gene match. CDR3 length: 16 residues. This CDR3 reads CASSLVPSGSSSEQFF. For the CDR3, the DNA is TGCGCCAGCAGCTTGGTACCTAGCGGGTCCAGTAGTGAGCAGTTCTTC.

V gene TRBV18 combines with J gene TRBJ2-3; weak D call: TRBD1 (7 bases). This CDR3 is 14 amino acids long. With 5 bases removed from V and 2 bases from J, the gap between germline ends came to 11 bases. The germline V gene encodes CDR1 KGHSH and CDR2 LQKENI. The CDR3 sequence: CASSRRGPTDTQYF. The CDR3 DNA sequence: TGTGCCAGCTCAAGGAGGGGGCCCACAGATACGCAGTATTTT.

A note on this clone: An end of the junction does not agree with germline; a read error may underlie this. For the CDR3, the DNA is TGTGCCAGCAGCTTAAACGGTCCGGGGGATTTTAATGTAAAACTGTTTTTT. It codes for CASSLNGPGDFNVKLFF. The rearrangement uses TRBV7-9 and TRBJ1-4; tentatively, D is TRBD1 (5 bases). The germline V gene has CDR1 SEHNR and CDR2 FQNEAQ (reference sequence). The CDR3 runs 17 residues.

This clone was seen more than once but under ten times. The gene calls are TRBV19 and TRBJ1-1; TRBD1 matches at 7 bases. The CDR3 runs to 15 residues. V gave up 1 base and J gave up 1 base; unmatched junction bases: 3. Per germline, CDR1 LNHDA and CDR2 SQIVND (reference sequence). The CDR3: CASSIGAGGNTEAFF. As DNA, the CDR3 is TGTGCCAGTAGTATAGGTGCAGGGGGGAACACTGAAGCTTTCTTT.

The chain joins TRBV19 to TRBJ1-1; D may be TRBD1 (6 bases). Germline V gives CDR1 LNHDA, CDR2 SQIVND (reference sequence). V lost 6 bases to trimming and J lost 9 bases, with 20 bases between them. The CDR3 consists of 14 residues. CDR3 residues: CASRTTEGGNKAFF. The CDR3 DNA is TGTGCCAGTAGGACCACTGAGGGGGGGAACAAAGCTTTCTTT.